This T cell receptor (beta chain) was retrieved from a study of control samples from healthy donors and cancer patients. Data came from immunoSEQ multiplex PCR; TCRdb stores just in-frame clones and leaves some out. In the table there are about 63,000 clones, 87% of which are singletons. V lost 7 bases to trimming and J lost 5 bases; unmatched junction nucleotides: 6. CDR1 is SNHLY, CDR2 FYNNEI, per germline. CDR3 length: 14 residues. The sequence was obtained from a woman aged 60-75 years with lung cancer. Input material: PBMCs. The V and J genes are TRBV2 and TRBJ1-1; 11 bases line up with TRBD1. The CDR3 loop is CASTGTGGMTEAFF. For the CDR3, the DNA is TGTGCCAGCACGGGGACAGGGGGAATGACTGAAGCTTTCTTT. Full variable domain (remainder filled in from reference TRBV2 and TRBJ1-1): EPEVTQTPSHQVTQMGQEVILRCVPISNHLYFYWYRQILGQKVEFLVSFYNNEISEKSEIFDDQFSVERPDGSNFTLKIRSTKLEDSAMYFCASTGTGGMTEAFFGQGTRLTVV.